These 4 T cell receptor beta chains originate from one sample sequenced in a study of CD8+ T cells in alopecia areata (dated by TCRdb to the late 2010s). This specimen's time point label, per the study, means: roughly 24 weeks on oral tofacitinib. The treatment or condition label on this specimen signifies: oral pan-JAK inhibitor, 5-10 mg twice daily. The protocol used for the library was the immunoSEQ multiplex PCR assay. RNA was extracted from all samples and reverse transcribed into cDNA, which served as template for TCR sequencing. The source is immuneACCESS, and TCRdb retained only in-frame sequences with V and J called. Part of the clones is not carried over; for the studies checked, unresolved V genes explain less than half of this, and the remainder is unexplained. Within this sample are 190,000 or so clones, with around 58% of them counted one time only. Roughly an eighth of the sample belongs to the ten largest clones.

The material was CD8+ T cells sorted from blood, obtained at week 24, from a patient treated with tofacitinib. The origin of the receptors is a human donor with alopecia areata.

This clone was recorded only once. The chain has TRBV5-1 and TRBJ2-3, with 7 positions matching TRBD1. V dropped 0 bases and J dropped 2; count of bases not matched to a gene: 15. The CDR3 is 19 amino acids. Germline loops: CDR1 SGHRS, CDR2 YFSETQ. In DNA, the CDR3 is TGCGCCAGCAGCTTGGTCGGCAGGGGGTTACCACCCCACACAGATACGCAGTATTTT. Translated, it gives CASSLVGRGLPPHTDTQYF.

Written as DNA, the CDR3 is TGCAGCGTTGAAGATCTATCCGGGGAGCTGTTTTTT. The encoded protein is CSVEDLSGELFF. The genes are TRBV29-1 and TRBJ2-2; no clear D. V shed 0 bases and J shed 6 bases, with 5 bases lying between them. CDR3 size: 12 residues. Per the germline V gene, CDR1 is SQVTM and CDR2 is ANQGSEA.

This chain joins TRBV19 and TRBJ2-1, with D perhaps TRBD1 (6 bases). The ends were cut back, 3 bases at V and 7 bases at J, with 10 bases in the middle. This CDR3 comprises 13 residues. Germline V gene sequence: CDR1 LNHDA, CDR2 SQIVND (reference sequence). CDR3 DNA: TGTGCCAGTAGTATGGTGAGGGGGAATGAGCAGTTCTTC. It codes for CASSMVRGNEQFF.

The genes are TRBV5-6 and TRBJ1-5; D gene unclear. This CDR3 has 14 residues. V was cut by 0 bases and J by 0 bases, with 4 bases left in between. Germline CDR1 is SGHDT and CDR2 is YYEEEE. The CDR3 DNA is TGTGCCAGCAGCTTGGCCAGTAGCAATCAGCCCCAGCATTTT. Translated: CASSLASSNQPQHF.